This is a list of T cell receptor beta chains from one sample in a study of T cells after posttransplantation cyclophosphamide. Clones were read by immunoSEQ multiplex PCR, and TCRdb kept only the in-frame ones, dropping some. The top ten clones hold approximately 40% of a sample with a few thousand clones, about 74% of them seen once. The specimen comprised PBMCs, sampled after allogeneic stem cell transplant with posttransplant cyclophosphamide. These receptors were obtained from a female patient aged 45-60 years who received an allogeneic stem cell transplant from a related donor, was CMV-positive, and had no GVHD. Part of the T cells may come from the graft donor. Each CDR3 is given without its conserved first and last residue. Each record gives: V gene, clone size, CDR3 protein. Rows may omit the clone size; those that give it use once, few, many or a size class.

TRBV5-1	NA	ASSIQELGTDTQY
TRBV27	NA	ASSFFGGTNEKLF
TRBV28	NA	ASSSQGLDQPQH
TRBV5-1	NA	ASSLVEGLFSYEQY
TRBV11-2	NA	ASSSSGSSDTQY
TRBV9	NA	ASSVVAEYNSPLH
TRBV5-1	few	ASSYTGGGGEKLF
TRBV6-5	NA	ASKQAYEQY
TRBV19	NA	ASSIRDRPKAGDEQF
TRBV5-4	NA	ASRFDRDEQY
TRBV7-8	large	ASSHPQGTESPLH
TRBV5-1	NA	ASSLPTEDEQF
TRBV19	NA	ASSPLAGGQSDTQY
TRBV18	NA	ASSREDSNQPQH
TRBV7-9	NA	ASSSEGARKAF
TRBV14	NA	ASSHQRGTEAF
TRBV5-1	once	ASSEREGRRQF
TRBV2	NA	ASTQTASNYGYT
TRBV6-5	few	ASSETGVHNEQF
TRBV2	NA	ASSPKRGGTQETQY
TRBV19	NA	ASSIPGVGDSNQPQH
TRBV27	once	ASSMPGMEGYT
TRBV28	NA	ASRTGTATNEKLF
TRBV10-1	NA	ASSDTARGPANEQF
TRBV12-5	NA	ASGSPRGGPDNEQF
TRBV5-8	few	ASSWRTGSASYEQY
TRBV6-1	NA	ASSGGPGGAYEQY
TRBV19	NA	ASRARGGGAYEQY
TRBV4-1	NA	ASSLRDRVVTDTQY
TRBV19	NA	ASSIRQGPNTGELF